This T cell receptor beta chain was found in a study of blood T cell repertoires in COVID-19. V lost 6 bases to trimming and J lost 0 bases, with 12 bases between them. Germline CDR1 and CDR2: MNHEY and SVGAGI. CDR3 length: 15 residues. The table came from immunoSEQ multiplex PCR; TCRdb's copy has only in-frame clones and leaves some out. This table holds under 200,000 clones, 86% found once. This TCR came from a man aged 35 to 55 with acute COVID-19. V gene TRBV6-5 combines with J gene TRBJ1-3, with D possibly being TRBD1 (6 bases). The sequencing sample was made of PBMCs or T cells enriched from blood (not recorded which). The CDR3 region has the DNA TGTGCCAGCAGCCAACAGGGTTACTCTGGAAACACCATATATTTT. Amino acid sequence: CASSQQGYSGNTIYF.